This is a list of T cell receptor beta chains from one sample in a study of T cells in Graves' hyperthyroidism and ophthalmopathy. Using its own MiXCR run on the multiplex PCR reads, TCRdb lists one record per CDR3 protein. The profile covers roughly 570,000 distinct CDR3 sequences, with around 14% appearing a single time and less than 9.5% taken by the ten largest. The specimen sequenced was blood. The receptors come from a woman aged 25 to 39 with Graves' hyperthyroidism. CDR3s leave out the opening cysteine and the closing phenylalanine or tryptophan. For some rows the clone size is stated as once, few or many, or as a class when expanded; others skip it.

j_gene | v_gene | abundance | CDR3aa
TRBJ1-1 | TRBV7-9 | - | ASSHNSRSNTEAF
TRBJ2-7 | TRBV27 | few | ASRTIGSYEQY
TRBJ2-5 | TRBV10-3 | - | AISLNRDSQETQY
TRBJ2-1 | TRBV9 | once | ASSVEGTSNNEQF
TRBJ2-7 | TRBV20-1 | many | SAPAGGTGPYEQY
TRBJ2-3 | TRBV3-1 | few | ASSPVGAGLTDTQY
TRBJ2-1 | TRBV20-1 | many | SASRTEQF
TRBJ1-1 | TRBV12-3/TRBV12-4 | - | ASSLVQGYTEAF
TRBJ1-1 | TRBV29-1 | many | SVTRTAMNTEAF
TRBJ2-7 | TRBV27 | few | ASSLGNRVSYEQY
TRBJ2-7 | TRBV7-9 | few | ASSLFEGRYEQY
TRBJ2-7 | TRBV20-1 | few | SASPKSSGFYEQY
TRBJ1-2 | TRBV11-1 | many | ASSQDSGQGKDYGYT
TRBJ2-1 | TRBV20-1 | many | SAVLASAGYNEQF
TRBJ2-3 | TRBV29-1 | - | SVGLTSGSTDTQY
TRBJ1-4 | TRBV29-1 | - | SALDRFSEKLF
TRBJ2-1 | TRBV12-3/TRBV12-4 | many | ASSRSGGTEQF
TRBJ2-3 | TRBV18 | many | ASSLPEVTDTQY
TRBJ2-5 | TRBV10-1 | few | ASSGTLQETQY
TRBJ2-1 | TRBV6-2/TRBV6-3 | many | ASSFRGRSGEQF
TRBJ2-1 | TRBV6-1 | - | ASHLTRQGAYNEQF
TRBJ1-2 | TRBV30 | - | AWSVLGGYT
TRBJ1-2 | TRBV12-3/TRBV12-4 | few | ASTPDRVGYT
TRBJ2-7 | TRBV20-1 | many | SARGKRGSSYEQY
TRBJ2-6 | TRBV18 | once | ASSPLPLSSSGANVLT
TRBJ1-6 | TRBV7-9 | - | ASSSQGINSPLH
TRBJ1-1 | TRBV15 | - | ATSRDIAVGTAF
TRBJ1-3 | TRBV20-1 | few | SARELTGQRSGNTIY
TRBJ2-3 | TRBV2 | - | ASSELAGLTDTQY
TRBJ2-3 | TRBV5-1 | many | ASSSLGVDSGTDTQY
TRBJ1-1 | TRBV6-6 | few | ASSYLRTGVSQEAF
TRBJ1-2 | TRBV3-1 | many | ASSQGGRGRAGYT
TRBJ2-7 | TRBV7-9 | many | ASSPRDTEQY
TRBJ2-1 | TRBV5-6 | - | ASSLGRSPLYNEQF
TRBJ2-2 | TRBV19 | few | ASSIAGITGELF
TRBJ2-7 | TRBV7-2 | - | ASSPRTSGSGHEQY
TRBJ2-3 | TRBV11-2 | many | ASRSPGGRTQY
TRBJ2-7 | TRBV3-1 | few | ASSQGVTVPYEQY
- | TRBV12-3/TRBV12-4 | - | ASSPGTFNEQY
TRBJ2-2 | TRBV3-1 | many | ASSQVSGTTGELF
TRBJ2-3 | TRBV11-2 | many | ASSSPAEVNTQY
TRBJ2-3 | TRBV29-1 | few | SVPAYPTGMTDTQY
TRBJ2-1 | TRBV24-1 | many | ATSDLAGNEQF
TRBJ2-3 | TRBV7-2 | many | ASSQAGLAGGSTDTQY
TRBJ1-1 | TRBV27 | few | ASSPLGVIATEAF
TRBJ2-7 | TRBV6-1 | many | ASSEAMGPGSEQY
TRBJ2-1 | TRBV12-3/TRBV12-4 | many | ASSFGDANEQF
TRBJ1-5 | TRBV9 | - | ASSVGGAGNQPQH